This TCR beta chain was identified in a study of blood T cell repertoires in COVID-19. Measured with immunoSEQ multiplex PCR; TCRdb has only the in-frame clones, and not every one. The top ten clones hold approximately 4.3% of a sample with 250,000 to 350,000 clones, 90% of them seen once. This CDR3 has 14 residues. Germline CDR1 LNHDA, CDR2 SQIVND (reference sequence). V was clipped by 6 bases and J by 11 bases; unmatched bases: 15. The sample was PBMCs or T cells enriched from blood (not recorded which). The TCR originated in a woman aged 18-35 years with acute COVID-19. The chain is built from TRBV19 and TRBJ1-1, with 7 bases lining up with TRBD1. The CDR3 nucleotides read TGTGCCAGTAGAGGCGCCGGGACAGTCTTGGGGGCTTTCTTT. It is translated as CASRGAGTVLGAFF.